This T cell receptor beta chain was captured by sequencing in a study of blood T cell repertoires in COVID-19. In the study overall: Sources were T cells, B-cell-depleted T cells, or PBMCs; the material itself was cDNA or gDNA.

Germline CDR1 reads MDHEN; CDR2 reads SYDVKM. The CDR3 covers 15 residues. Deletions cut 6 bases from V and 0 bases from J, with 15 bases between. Assay used: immunoSEQ multiplex PCR; TCRdb lists only in-frame clones, some missing. In the table there are over 150,000 clones, roughly 84% of which are singletons. The rearrangement uses TRBV28 and TRBJ2-7, with D possibly matching TRBD1 (6 bases). Sequenced: peripheral blood. This clonotype was obtained from a man aged 18 to 29 with active or convalescent COVID-19. The CDR3 loop reads CASSDQGKSSYEQYF. In nucleotides, the CDR3 is TGTGCCAGCAGCGACCAGGGGAAAAGCTCCTACGAGCAGTACTTC.